This TCR beta chain was found in a study of CD8+ T cells in alopecia areata. Study-wide findings and caveats: Many expanded lesional clones remained in scalp and blood on tofacitinib.

The authors extracted RNA and reverse transcribed it into cDNA as the sequencing template. Assay used: immunoSEQ multiplex PCR; TCRdb lists only in-frame clones, some missing. Among fewer than 110,000 clones, roughly 56% were seen once, and the ten largest hold around 15%. The length of the CDR3 is 14 residues. Trimming cost V 5 bases and J 3 bases, with 11 bases left between them. Germline CDR1 MNHNY, CDR2 SVGAGI (reference sequence). Treatment reported: oral pan-JAK inhibitor, 5-10 mg twice daily. As for this clone: Antigen unknown.

Sequencing used CD8+ T cells sorted from blood, obtained at approximately week 56, from a patient treated with tofacitinib. The chain uses TRBV6-6 and TRBJ1-3; D gene ambiguous. The sequence was collected from a human donor with alopecia areata. In DNA form, the CDR3 reads TGTGCCAGCAGTACGCAATTAGGTGGAAACACCATATATTTT. This encodes CASSTQLGGNTIYF.